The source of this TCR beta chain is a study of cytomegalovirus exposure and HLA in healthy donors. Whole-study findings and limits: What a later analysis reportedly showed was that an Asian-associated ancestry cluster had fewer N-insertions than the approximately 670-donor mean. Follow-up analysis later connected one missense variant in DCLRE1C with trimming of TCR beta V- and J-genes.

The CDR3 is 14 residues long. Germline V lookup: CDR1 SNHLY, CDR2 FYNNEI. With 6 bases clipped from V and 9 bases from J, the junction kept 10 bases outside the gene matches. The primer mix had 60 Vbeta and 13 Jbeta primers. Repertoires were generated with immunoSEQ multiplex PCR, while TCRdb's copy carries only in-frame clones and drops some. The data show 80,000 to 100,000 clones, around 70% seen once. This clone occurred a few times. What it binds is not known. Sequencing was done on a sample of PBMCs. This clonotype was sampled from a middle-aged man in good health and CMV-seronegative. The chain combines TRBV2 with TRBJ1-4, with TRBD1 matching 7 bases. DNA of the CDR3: TGTGCCAGCAGGAGACCAGGGGGAAGTCAAAAACTGTTTTTT. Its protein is CASRRPGGSQKLFF.